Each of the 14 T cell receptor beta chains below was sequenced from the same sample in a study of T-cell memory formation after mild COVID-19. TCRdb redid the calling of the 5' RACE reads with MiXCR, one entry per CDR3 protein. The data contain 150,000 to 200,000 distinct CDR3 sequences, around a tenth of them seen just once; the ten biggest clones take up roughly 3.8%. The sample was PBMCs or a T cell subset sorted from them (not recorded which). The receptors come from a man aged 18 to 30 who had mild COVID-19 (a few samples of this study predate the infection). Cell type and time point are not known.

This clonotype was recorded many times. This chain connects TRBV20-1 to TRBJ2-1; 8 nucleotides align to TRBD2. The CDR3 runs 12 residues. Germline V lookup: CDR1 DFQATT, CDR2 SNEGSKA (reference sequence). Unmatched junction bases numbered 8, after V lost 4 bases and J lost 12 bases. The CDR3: CSATGGYVVQFF. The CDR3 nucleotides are TGCAGTGCTACGGGGGGGTATGTCGTGCAGTTCTTC.

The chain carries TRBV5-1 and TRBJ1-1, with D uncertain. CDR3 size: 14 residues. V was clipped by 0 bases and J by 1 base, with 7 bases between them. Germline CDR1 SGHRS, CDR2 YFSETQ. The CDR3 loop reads CASSLVQRNTEAFF. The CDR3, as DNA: TGCGCCAGCAGCTTGGTCCAGAGGAACACTGAAGCTTTCTTT.

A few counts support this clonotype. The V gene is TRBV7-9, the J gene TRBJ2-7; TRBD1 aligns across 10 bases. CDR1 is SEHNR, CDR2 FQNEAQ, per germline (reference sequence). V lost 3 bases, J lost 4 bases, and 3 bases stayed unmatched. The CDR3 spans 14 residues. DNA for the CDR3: TGTGCCAGCAGCTTGACAGGGGGCCGGTACGAGCAGTACTTC. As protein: CASSLTGGRYEQYF.

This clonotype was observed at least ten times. CDR3 in DNA: TGCGCCAGCAGCCAAGATGCGGGGGCCACAGATACGCAGTATTTT. Its protein is CASSQDAGATDTQYF. The chain links TRBV4-1 to TRBJ2-3; perhaps TRBD2 as D (7 bases). The CDR3 loop spans 15 amino acids. V shed 0 bases and J shed 2 bases, with 9 bases lying between them. CDR1 is MGHRA and CDR2 is YSYEKL in the germline V gene.

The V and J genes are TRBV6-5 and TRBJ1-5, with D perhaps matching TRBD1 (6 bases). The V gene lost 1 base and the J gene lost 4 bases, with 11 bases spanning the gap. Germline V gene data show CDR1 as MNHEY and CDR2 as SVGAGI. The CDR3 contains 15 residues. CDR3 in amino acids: CASSYYRGPNQPQHF. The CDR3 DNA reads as TGTGCCAGCAGTTACTATCGGGGGCCGAATCAGCCCCAGCATTTT.

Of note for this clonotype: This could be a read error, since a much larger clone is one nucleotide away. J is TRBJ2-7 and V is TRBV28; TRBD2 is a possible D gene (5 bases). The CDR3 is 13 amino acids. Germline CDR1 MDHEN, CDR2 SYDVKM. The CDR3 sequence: CASSRTPPGEQDV. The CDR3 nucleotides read TGTGCCAGCAGTAGGACTCCGCCTGGCGAGCAGGACGTC.

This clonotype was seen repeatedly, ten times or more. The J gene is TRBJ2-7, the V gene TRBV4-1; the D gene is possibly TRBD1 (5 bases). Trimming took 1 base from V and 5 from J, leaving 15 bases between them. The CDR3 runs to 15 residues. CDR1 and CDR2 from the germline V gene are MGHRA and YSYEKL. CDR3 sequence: CASSQVGQGMDEQYF. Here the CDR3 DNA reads TGCGCCAGCAGCCAAGTCGGGCAGGGTATGGACGAGCAGTACTTC.

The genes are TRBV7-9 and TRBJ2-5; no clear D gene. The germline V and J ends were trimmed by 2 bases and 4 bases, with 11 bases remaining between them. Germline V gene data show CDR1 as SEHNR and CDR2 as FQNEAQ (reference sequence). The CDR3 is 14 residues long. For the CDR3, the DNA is TGTGCCAGCAGCTTATTTGGCGAGGCAGAGACCCAGTACTTC. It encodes CASSLFGEAETQYF.

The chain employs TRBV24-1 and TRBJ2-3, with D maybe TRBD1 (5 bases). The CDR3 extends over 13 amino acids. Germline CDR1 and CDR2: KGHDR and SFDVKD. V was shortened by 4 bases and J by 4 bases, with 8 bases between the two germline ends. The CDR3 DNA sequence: TGTGCCACCAGTGAGGGGCCTGCAGATACGCAGTATTTT. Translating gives CATSEGPADTQYF.

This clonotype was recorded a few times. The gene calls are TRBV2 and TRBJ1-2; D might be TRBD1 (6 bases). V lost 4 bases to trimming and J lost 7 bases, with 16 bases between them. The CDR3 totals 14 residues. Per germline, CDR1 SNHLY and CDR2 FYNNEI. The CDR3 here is CASSGYKGVRGYTF. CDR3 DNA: TGTGCCAGCAGTGGGTATAAGGGGGTGCGTGGCTACACCTTC.

CDR3 in DNA: TGTGCCAGCAGGGGCAATAGCGGGGGGAGAGATACGCAGTATTTT. Translating it yields CASRGNSGGRDTQYF. V gene TRBV12-3 or TRBV12-4 combines with J gene TRBJ2-3, with 10 positions matching TRBD2. This CDR3 is built from 15 residues. J gave up 5 bases and V 6 bases, and 8 bases lay outside the gene matches.

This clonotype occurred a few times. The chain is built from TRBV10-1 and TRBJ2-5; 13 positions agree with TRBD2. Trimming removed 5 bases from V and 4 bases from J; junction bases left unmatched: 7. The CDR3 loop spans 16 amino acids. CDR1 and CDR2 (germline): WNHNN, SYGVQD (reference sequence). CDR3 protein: CASSPGLAGAGETQYF. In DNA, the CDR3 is TGCGCCAGCAGTCCCGGACTAGCGGGGGCCGGAGAGACCCAGTACTTC.

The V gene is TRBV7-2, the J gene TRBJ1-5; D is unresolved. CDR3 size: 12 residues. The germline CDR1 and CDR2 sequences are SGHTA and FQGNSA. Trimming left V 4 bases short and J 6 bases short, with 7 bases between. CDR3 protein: CASSSPPQPQHF. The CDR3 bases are TGTGCCAGCAGCTCCCCTCCTCAGCCCCAGCATTTT.

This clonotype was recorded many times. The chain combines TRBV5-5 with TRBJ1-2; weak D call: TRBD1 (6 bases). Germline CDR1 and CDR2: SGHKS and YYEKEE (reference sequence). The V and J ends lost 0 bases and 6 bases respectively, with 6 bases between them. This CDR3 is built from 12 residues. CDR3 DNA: TGTGCCAGCAGCTTGGACAGGGATGGCTACACCTTC. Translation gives CASSLDRDGYTF.